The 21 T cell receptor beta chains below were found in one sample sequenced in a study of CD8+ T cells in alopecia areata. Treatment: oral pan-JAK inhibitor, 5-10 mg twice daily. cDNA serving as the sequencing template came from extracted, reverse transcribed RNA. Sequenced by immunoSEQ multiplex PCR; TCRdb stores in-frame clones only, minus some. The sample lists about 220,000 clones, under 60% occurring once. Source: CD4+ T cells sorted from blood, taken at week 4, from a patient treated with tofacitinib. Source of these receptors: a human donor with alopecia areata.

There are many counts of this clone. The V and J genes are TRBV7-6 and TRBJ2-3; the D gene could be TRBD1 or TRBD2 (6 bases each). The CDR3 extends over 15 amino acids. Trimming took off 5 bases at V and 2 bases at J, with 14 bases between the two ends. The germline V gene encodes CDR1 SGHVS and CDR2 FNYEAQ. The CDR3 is CASSLVGGYTDTQYF. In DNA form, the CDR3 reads TGTGCCAGCAGCCTGGTGGGGGGCTACACAGATACGCAGTATTTT. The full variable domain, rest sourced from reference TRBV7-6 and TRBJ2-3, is GAGVSQSPRYKVTKRGQDVALRCDPISGHVSLYWYRQALGQGPEFLTYFNYEAQQDKSGLPNDRFSAERPEGSISTLTIQRTEQRDSAMYRCASSLVGGYTDTQYFGPGTRLTVL.

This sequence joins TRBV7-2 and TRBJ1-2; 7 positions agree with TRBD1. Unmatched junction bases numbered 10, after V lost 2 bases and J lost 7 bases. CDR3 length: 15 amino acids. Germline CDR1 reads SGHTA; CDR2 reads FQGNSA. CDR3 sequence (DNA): TGTGCCAGCAGCTTAATTCCGGACAGGCCAAGTGGCTACACCTTC. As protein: CASSLIPDRPSGYTF.

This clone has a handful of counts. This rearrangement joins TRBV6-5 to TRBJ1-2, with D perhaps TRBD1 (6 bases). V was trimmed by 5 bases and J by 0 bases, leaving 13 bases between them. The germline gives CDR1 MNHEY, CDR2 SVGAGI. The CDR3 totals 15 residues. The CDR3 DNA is TGTGCCAGCAGTCAGCAGACAGGAGCTAACTATGGCTACACCTTC. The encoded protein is CASSQQTGANYGYTF.

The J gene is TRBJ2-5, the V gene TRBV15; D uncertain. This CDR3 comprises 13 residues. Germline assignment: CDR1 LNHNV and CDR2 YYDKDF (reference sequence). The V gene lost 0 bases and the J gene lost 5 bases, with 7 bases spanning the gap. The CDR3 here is CATSRDRLETQYF. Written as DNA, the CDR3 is TGTGCCACCAGCAGAGATAGGTTGGAGACCCAGTACTTC.

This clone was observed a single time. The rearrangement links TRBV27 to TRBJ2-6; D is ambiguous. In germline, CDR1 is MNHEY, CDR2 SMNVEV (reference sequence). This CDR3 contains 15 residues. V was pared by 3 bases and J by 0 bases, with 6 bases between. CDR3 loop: CASSFVSSGANVLTF. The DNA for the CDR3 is TGTGCCAGCAGTTTCGTAAGCTCTGGGGCCAACGTCCTGACTTTC.

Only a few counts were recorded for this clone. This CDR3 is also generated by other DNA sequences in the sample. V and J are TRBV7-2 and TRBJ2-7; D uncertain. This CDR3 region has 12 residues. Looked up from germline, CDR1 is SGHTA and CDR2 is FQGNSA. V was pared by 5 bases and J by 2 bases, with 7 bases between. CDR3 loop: CASSQTAYEQYF. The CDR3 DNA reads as TGTGCCAGCAGCCAAACAGCCTACGAGCAGTACTTC. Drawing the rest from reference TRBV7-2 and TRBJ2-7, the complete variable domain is GAGVSQSPSNKVTEKGKDVELRCDPISGHTALYWYRQSLGQGLEFLIYFQGNSAPDKSGLPSDRFSAERTGGSVSTLTIQRTQQEDSAVYLCASSQTAYEQYFGPGTRLTVT.

The CDR3 is CASSVGQASSYEQYF. The CDR3 DNA follows: TGTGCCAGCAGTGTGGGGCAGGCTAGCTCCTACGAGCAGTACTTC. The chain couples TRBV25-1 to TRBJ2-7, with D perhaps matching TRBD1 (5 bases). Trimming pared 4 bases from V and 0 bases from J, leaving 13 bases between. The germline V gene encodes CDR1 MGHDK and CDR2 SYGVNS. The CDR3 length is 15 residues.

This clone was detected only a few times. In nucleotides, the CDR3 is TGTGCCAGCAGCGCCCGGTGGGGGTCTGAGCAGTTCTTC. Translated: CASSARWGSEQFF. The chain combines TRBV7-3 with TRBJ2-1; D is possibly TRBD1 or TRBD2 (5 bases each). Trimming removed 5 bases from V and 9 bases from J, with 14 bases in between. The CDR3 covers 13 residues. The germline V gene has CDR1 SGHTA and CDR2 FQGTGA.

The chain's CDR3 is CAWNRGPNTEAFF. CDR3 coding DNA: TGTGCCTGGAACAGGGGGCCGAACACTGAAGCTTTCTTT. V gene TRBV30 combines with J gene TRBJ1-1, with 9 bases that match TRBD1. The J segment lost 1 base and the V segment lost 4 bases, leaving 1 base of the junction unmatched. This CDR3 spans 13 amino acids. CDR1 and CDR2 (germline): GTSNPN, SVGIG (reference sequence).

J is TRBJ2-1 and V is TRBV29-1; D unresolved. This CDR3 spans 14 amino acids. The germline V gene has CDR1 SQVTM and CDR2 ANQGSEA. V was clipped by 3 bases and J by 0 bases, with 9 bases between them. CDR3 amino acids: CSVEPDRSYNEQFF. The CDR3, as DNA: TGCAGCGTTGAGCCGGATCGCTCCTACAATGAGCAGTTCTTC.

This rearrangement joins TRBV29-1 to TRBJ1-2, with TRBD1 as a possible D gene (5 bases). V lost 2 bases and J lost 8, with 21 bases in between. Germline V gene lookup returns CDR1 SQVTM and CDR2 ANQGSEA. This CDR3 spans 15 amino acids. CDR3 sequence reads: CSVEPPGQGRGGYTF. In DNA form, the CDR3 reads TGCAGCGTTGAACCCCCCGGGCAGGGAAGAGGCGGCTACACCTTC. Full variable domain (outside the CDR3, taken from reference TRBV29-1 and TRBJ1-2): SAVISQKPSRDICQRGTSLTIQCQVDSQVTMMFWYRQQPGQSLTLIATANQGSEATYESGFVIDKFPISRPNLTFSTLTVSNMSPEDSSIYLCSVEPPGQGRGGYTFGSGTRLTVV.

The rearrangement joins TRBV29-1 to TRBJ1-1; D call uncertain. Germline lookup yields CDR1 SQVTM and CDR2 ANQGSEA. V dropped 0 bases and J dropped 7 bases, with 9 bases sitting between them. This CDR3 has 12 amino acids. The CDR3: CSVEEFGSEAFF. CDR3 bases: TGCAGCGTTGAAGAGTTTGGAAGTGAAGCTTTCTTT.

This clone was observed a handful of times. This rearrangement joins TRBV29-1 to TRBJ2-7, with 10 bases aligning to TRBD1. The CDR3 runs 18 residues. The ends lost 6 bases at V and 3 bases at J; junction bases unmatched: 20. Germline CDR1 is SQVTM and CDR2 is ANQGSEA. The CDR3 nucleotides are TGCAGCGTGGAGGGACAGGGGTTTTATCAGAGGTGGTTCTACGAGCAGTACTTC. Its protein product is CSVEGQGFYQRWFYEQYF.

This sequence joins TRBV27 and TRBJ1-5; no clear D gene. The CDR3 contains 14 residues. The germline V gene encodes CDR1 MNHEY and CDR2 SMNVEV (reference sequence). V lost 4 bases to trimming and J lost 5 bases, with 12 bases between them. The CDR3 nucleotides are TGTGCCAGCAGTTCAACCGGGAGGGATCAGCCCCAGCATTTT. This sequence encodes CASSSTGRDQPQHF.

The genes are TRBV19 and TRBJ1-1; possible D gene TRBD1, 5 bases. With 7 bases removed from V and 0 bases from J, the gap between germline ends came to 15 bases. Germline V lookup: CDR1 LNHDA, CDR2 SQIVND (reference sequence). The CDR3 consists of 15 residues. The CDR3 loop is CASNGADFMNTEAFF. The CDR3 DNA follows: TGTGCCAGTAACGGGGCGGACTTTATGAACACTGAAGCTTTCTTT.

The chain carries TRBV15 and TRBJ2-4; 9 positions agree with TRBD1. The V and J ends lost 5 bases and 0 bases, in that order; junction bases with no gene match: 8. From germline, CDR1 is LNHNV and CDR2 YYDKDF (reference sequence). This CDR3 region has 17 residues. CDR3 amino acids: CATSGIGTGIAKNIQYF. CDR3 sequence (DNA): TGTGCCACCAGCGGAATCGGGACAGGGATAGCCAAAAACATTCAGTACTTC.

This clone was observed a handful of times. The CDR3 DNA is TGCGCCAGCAGTCCACCGGGCAATGAGCAGTTCTTC. Translating it yields CASSPPGNEQFF. This sequence joins TRBV23-1 and TRBJ2-1; D is ambiguous. TRBV23-1 is an ORF; its function is uncertain. V lost 4 bases, J lost 6 bases, and 7 bases lay in between. This CDR3 contains 12 residues.

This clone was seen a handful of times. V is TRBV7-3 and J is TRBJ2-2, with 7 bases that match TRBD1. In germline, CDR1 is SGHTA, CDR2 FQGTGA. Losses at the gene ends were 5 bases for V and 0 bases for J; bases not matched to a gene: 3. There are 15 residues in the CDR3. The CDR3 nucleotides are TGTGCCAGCAGCGGACAGGTGGCGAACACCGGGGAGCTGTTTTTT. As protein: CASSGQVANTGELFF.

As DNA, the CDR3 is TGTGCCAGCAGCCCGGACAGGGGTGACTACAATGAGCAGTTCTTC. Translated: CASSPDRGDYNEQFF. The genes are TRBV7-2 and TRBJ2-1, with TRBD1 matching over 9 bases. The germline V gene has CDR1 SGHTA and CDR2 FQGNSA. The CDR3 spans 15 residues. Losses at the gene ends were 5 bases for V and 3 bases for J; bases not matched to a gene: 5.

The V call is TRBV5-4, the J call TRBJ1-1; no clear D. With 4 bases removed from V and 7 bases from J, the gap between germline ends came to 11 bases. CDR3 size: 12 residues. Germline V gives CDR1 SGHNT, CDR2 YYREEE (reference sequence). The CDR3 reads CASSPAADEAFF. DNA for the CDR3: TGTGCCAGCAGCCCTGCGGCGGATGAAGCTTTCTTT.

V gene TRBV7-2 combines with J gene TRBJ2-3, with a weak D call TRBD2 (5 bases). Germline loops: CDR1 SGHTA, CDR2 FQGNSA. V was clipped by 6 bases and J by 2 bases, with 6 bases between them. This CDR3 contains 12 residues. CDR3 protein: CASRLDTDTQYF. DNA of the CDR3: TGTGCCAGCAGACTAGACACAGATACGCAGTATTTT.